This entry lists 14 T cell receptor beta chains sequenced from one sample in a study of blood T cell repertoires in COVID-19. Sequencing was performed with immunoSEQ multiplex PCR; in TCRdb, only in-frame clones are kept and a portion is missing. The sample gives around 100,000 clones, around 82% of which show up once; approximately 6.5% is in the top ten. Sequencing was done on a sample of peripheral blood. The receptors shown here come from a man aged 60-69 years with acute or convalescent COVID-19.

V usage is TRBV5-1 and J usage is TRBJ1-3; maybe TRBD1 (6 bases). V lost 4 bases and J lost 2, with 10 bases in between. Looked up from germline, CDR1 is SGHRS and CDR2 is YFSETQ. The CDR3 length is 14 residues. CDR3 loop: CASSEQGAGNTIYF. In DNA, the CDR3 is TGCGCCAGCAGCGAACAGGGTGCTGGAAACACCATATATTTT.

The rearrangement links TRBV27 to TRBJ1-5, with 9 bases fitting TRBD1. The V and J ends lost 5 bases and 6 bases, in that order; junction bases with no gene match: 8. Per the germline V gene, CDR1 is MNHEY and CDR2 is SMNVEV (reference sequence). CDR3 length: 15 amino acids. The CDR3 nucleotides are TGTGCCAGCAGTCCCCATAACAGGGGGCCTCAGCCCCAGCATTTT. Its protein is CASSPHNRGPQPQHF.

The V call is TRBV4-1, the J call TRBJ1-1; D gene unclear. Per the germline V gene, CDR1 is MGHRA and CDR2 is YSYEKL. The CDR3 is made up of 16 amino acids. V lost 4 bases and J 1 base, leaving 16 bases between the germline ends. CDR3 DNA sequence: TGCGCCAGCAGCCCGGACTTAGGGTCGAAGAACACTGAAGCTTTCTTT. This translates into CASSPDLGSKNTEAFF.

The chain couples TRBV11-1 to TRBJ2-1, with D perhaps matching TRBD2 (5 bases). The length of the CDR3 is 14 residues. Deletions cut 1 base from V and 3 bases from J, with 7 bases between. The germline CDR1 and CDR2 sequences are SGHAT and FQDESV (reference sequence). CDR3 DNA: TGTGCCAGCAGCTTAGGAGGGAGCTACAATGAGCAGTTCTTC. The encoded protein is CASSLGGSYNEQFF.

This rearrangement joins TRBV30 to TRBJ1-3, with a weak D call TRBD1 (5 bases). The CDR3 has 15 amino acids. Trimming removed 8 bases at V and 1 base at J, with 18 bases between. Germline V CDR1 and CDR2: GTSNPN, SVGIG (reference sequence). CDR3 amino acids: CAALPQDISGNTIYF. The CDR3 DNA sequence: TGTGCCGCCCTCCCCCAGGACATTTCTGGAAACACCATATATTTT.

The genes are TRBV14 and TRBJ2-1; the D is unclear. Trimming shortened V by 3 bases and J by 6 bases, and 15 bases separated the two germline ends. This CDR3 region has 15 residues. Germline-derived CDR1 and CDR2 are SGHDN and FVKESK. CDR3 DNA sequence: TGTGCCAGCAGCCAGAGTCCCCAGGTGGGCAATGAGCAGTTCTTC. Its protein product is CASSQSPQVGNEQFF.

The chain joins TRBV4-3 to TRBJ1-6, with 7 bases lining up with TRBD1. Germline V gives CDR1 LGHNA, CDR2 YSLEER. The V gene end was trimmed by 2 bases and the J gene end by 10 bases; junction bases not matched to a gene: 8. This CDR3 is 15 amino acids long. CDR3 bases: TGCGCCAGCAGCCAAAGCAGGGACAGCGGGTCACCCCTCCACTTT. Translated, it gives CASSQSRDSGSPLHF.

The chain carries TRBV2 and TRBJ2-7, with 12 bases identical to TRBD2. The CDR3 consists of 18 residues. The germline V gene has CDR1 SNHLY and CDR2 FYNNEI. The trim removed 4 bases at V and 2 bases at J, leaving 12 bases unmatched. This chain's CDR3 is CASSAMPSGGVLTYEQYF. Here the CDR3 DNA reads TGTGCCAGCAGTGCGATGCCTAGCGGGGGGGTTCTAACCTACGAGCAGTACTTC.

This chain joins TRBV11-1 and TRBJ1-1; no reliable D call. This CDR3 contains 13 residues. Trimming took off 1 base at V and 6 bases at J, with 9 bases between the two ends. Germline CDR1 is SGHAT and CDR2 is FQDESV (reference sequence). CDR3 region: CASSLVQAPEAFF. CDR3 DNA: TGTGCCAGCAGCTTAGTCCAGGCCCCTGAAGCTTTCTTT.

This chain joins TRBV7-8 and TRBJ1-5; D possibly corresponds to TRBD1 (5 bases). The germline CDR1 and CDR2 sequences are SGHVS and FQNEAQ. The CDR3 totals 16 residues. The ends were cut back, 3 bases at V and 0 bases at J, with 12 bases in the middle. CDR3 sequence: CASSLGGAYSNQPQHF. The DNA for the CDR3 is TGTGCCAGCAGCTTGGGGGGAGCCTATAGCAATCAGCCCCAGCATTTT.

As regards this clone: Other DNA sequences in the same sample also yield this CDR3. This chain joins TRBV5-1 and TRBJ2-7; 7 bases align to TRBD1. V shed 4 bases, J shed 4 bases, and the junction held 11 bases outside the gene matches. Per germline, CDR1 SGHRS and CDR2 YFSETQ. CDR3 length equals 15 residues. CDR3 DNA sequence: TGCGCCAGCAGCCCCGCGACAGGGATTACTTACGAGCAGTACTTC. As protein: CASSPATGITYEQYF.

The rearrangement joins TRBV6-6 to TRBJ2-1; no firm D call. V was cut by 5 bases and J by 1 base, with 12 bases left in between. This CDR3 spans 15 amino acids. Germline CDR1 and CDR2: MNHNY and SVGAGI (reference sequence). This CDR3 reads CASSQYSTSYNEQFF. In nucleotides, the CDR3 is TGTGCCAGCAGTCAGTACTCGACTTCCTACAATGAGCAGTTCTTC.

J is TRBJ1-5 and V is TRBV29-1; TRBD1 agrees at 8 bases. J lost 5 bases, V lost 5 bases, and 11 bases had no gene match. Germline V gene data show CDR1 as SQVTM and CDR2 as ANQGSEA. CDR3 length equals 15 residues. In DNA, the CDR3 is TGCAGCGTTTCGCGCCCACAGGGGGAGGATCAGCCCCAGCATTTT. Translation gives CSVSRPQGEDQPQHF.

V is TRBV7-9 and J is TRBJ1-2, with a weak D call TRBD1 (6 bases). Germline V gives CDR1 SEHNR, CDR2 FQNEAQ (reference sequence). Deletions cut 5 bases from V and 0 bases from J, with 10 bases between. This CDR3 spans 14 amino acids. This CDR3 reads CASSIGQSNYGYTF. CDR3 coding DNA: TGTGCCAGCAGCATAGGACAGTCTAACTATGGCTACACCTTC.